These T cell receptor beta chains were read from a single sample in a study of beta chain features in type 1 diabetes. Repertoires were generated with immunoSEQ multiplex PCR, while TCRdb's copy carries only in-frame clones and drops some. The table has 970,000 or so clones, about a sixth seen once. Sequences were obtained from naive CD4+ T cells from blood. Receptors originate from a woman aged 18 to 35 in good health. Each CDR3 is given with its conserved first and last residue. The D gene is left open where the match is weak. Expanded clones get a size class; other rows say once, few or many, or leave the size out.

TRBV28	TRBJ2-7	few	NA	CASSFYSGGPYEQYF	TGTGCCAGCAGTTTCTACTCGGGCGGCCCTTACGAGCAGTACTTC
TRBV28	TRBJ2-1	few	NA	CAGGDSYNEQFF	TGTGCTGGCGGTGACTCCTACAATGAGCAGTTCTTC
TRBV11-2	TRBJ2-3	NA	NA	CASSRARVASTDTQYF	TGTGCCAGCAGCCGGGCGCGGGTAGCGAGCACAGATACGCAGTATTTT
TRBV7-2	TRBJ2-7	NA	TRBD2	CASSFLGTSRLGSYEQYF	TGTGCCAGCAGCTTCCTGGGGACTAGTCGCCTCGGGTCCTACGAGCAGTACTTC
TRBV20-1	TRBJ2-7	NA	NA	CSARGGYEQYF	TGCAGTGCTAGAGGGGGGTACGAGCAGTACTTC
TRBV28	TRBJ2-2	NA	NA	CASRVFTGELFF	TGTGCCAGCCGTGTTTTTACCGGGGAGCTGTTTTTT
TRBV23-1	TRBJ1-2	NA	NA	CASSQRYQGVGYGYTF	TGCGCCAGCAGTCAACGGTACCAGGGAGTTGGGTATGGCTACACCTTC
TRBV28	TRBJ1-2	NA	NA	CASSLLSNYGYTF	TGTGCCAGCAGTTTACTATCTAACTATGGCTACACCTTC
TRBV15	TRBJ2-7	few	NA	CATSRAPGYEQYF	TGTGCCACCAGCAGAGCTCCAGGCTACGAGCAGTACTTC
TRBV7-3	TRBJ1-1	NA	NA	CASSLGRSNTEAFF	TGTGCCAGCAGCTTAGGAAGATCGAACACTGAAGCTTTCTTT
TRBV7-9	TRBJ2-1	NA	TRBD2	CASSFNLAGLGQFF	TGTGCCAGCAGCTTCAATCTAGCGGGGTTGGGGCAGTTCTTC
TRBV7-8	TRBJ2-1	NA	TRBD2	CASSHRGGRNEQFF	TGTGCCAGCAGCCACCGAGGCGGGAGGAATGAGCAGTTCTTC
TRBV19	TRBJ2-3	few	TRBD2	CASSPEALAGGRNTQYF	TGTGCCAGTAGTCCGGAAGCCCTAGCGGGAGGGCGAAATACGCAGTATTTT
TRBV25-1	TRBJ1-6	NA	NA	CASKGGANSPLHF	TGTGCCAGCAAAGGAGGGGCGAATTCACCCCTCCACTTT
TRBV9	TRBJ2-3	few	TRBD1	CASSGKFRDRVGDTQYF	TGTGCCAGCAGTGGAAAATTCCGGGACAGGGTGGGAGATACGCAGTATTTT
TRBV6-5	TRBJ2-3	few	NA	CASSYSSSTDTQYF	TGTGCCAGCAGTTATTCATCCAGCACAGATACGCAGTATTTT
TRBV6-5	TRBJ2-5	few	TRBD2	CASSYAAGGSETQYF	TGTGCCAGCAGTTACGCCGCGGGAGGGTCGGAGACCCAGTACTTC
TRBV19	TRBJ2-1	NA	TRBD2	CASSTRLAQNEQFF	TGTGCCAGTAGTACCCGACTAGCGCAGAATGAGCAGTTCTTC
TRBV9	TRBJ1-4	NA	NA	CASSVQAGEEKLFF	TGTGCCAGCAGCGTCCAGGCAGGGGAGGAAAAACTGTTTTTT
TRBV19	TRBJ2-1	few	NA	CASSTIRQMSGEQFF	TGTGCCAGTAGTACTATAAGACAGATGTCGGGTGAGCAGTTCTTC
TRBV6-6	TRBJ2-4	NA	NA	CASLGGIKNIQYF	TGTGCCAGCTTGGGCGGGATCAAAAACATTCAGTACTTC
TRBV5-6	TRBJ1-1	few	NA	CASSSPRANTEAFF	TGTGCCAGCAGCTCTCCTAGGGCAAACACTGAAGCTTTCTTT
TRBV7-9	TRBJ2-3	few	TRBD1	CASSFFSWQGAKTDTQYF	TGTGCCAGCAGCTTTTTTTCGTGGCAGGGGGCAAAGACAGATACGCAGTATTTT
TRBV7-2	TRBJ1-1	NA	TRBD1	CASSQADRGWGTEAFF	TGTGCCAGCAGCCAGGCAGACAGGGGCTGGGGTACTGAAGCTTTCTTT
TRBV6-6	TRBJ1-1	NA	NA	CASSSLGGRAFF	TGTGCCAGCAGCTCACTGGGGGGGCGAGCTTTCTTT
TRBV11-2	TRBJ2-5	NA	TRBD2	CASSPGLAVLGGETQYF	TGTGCCAGCAGCCCGGGACTAGCGGTTCTAGGGGGGGAGACCCAGTACTTC
TRBV15	TRBJ2-2	NA	NA	CATSRDGVYTGELFF	TGTGCCACCAGCAGAGACGGGGTTTACACCGGGGAGCTGTTTTTT
TRBV4-1	TRBJ1-5	few	NA	CASSRDGRNQPQHF	TGCGCCAGCAGCCGCGATGGACGTAATCAGCCCCAGCATTTT
TRBV18	TRBJ2-7	few	NA	CASSGGSEQYF	TGTGCCAGCTCAGGGGGAAGCGAGCAGTACTTC
TRBV7-2	TRBJ2-2	NA	TRBD2	CASSLQSGGAGELFF	TGTGCCAGCAGCTTACAGAGCGGGGGGGCCGGGGAGCTGTTTTTT
TRBV5-1	TRBJ2-5	NA	NA	CASSLDTQETQYF	TGCGCCAGCAGCTTGGACACACAAGAGACCCAGTACTTC
TRBV6-6	TRBJ2-3	few	NA	CASSLSEDTQYF	TGTGCCAGCAGCCTTAGCGAAGATACGCAGTATTTT
TRBV10-3	TRBJ2-7	NA	NA	CAISKTRTADYEQYF	TGTGCCATCAGCAAGACACGGACGGCTGACTACGAGCAGTACTTC
TRBV7-9	TRBJ2-5	few	TRBD1	CASSLGQGFGETQYF	TGTGCCAGCAGCCTAGGACAGGGTTTCGGAGAGACCCAGTACTTC
TRBV5-4	TRBJ1-3	few	TRBD1	CASSRQGTNTIYF	TGTGCCAGCAGTAGACAGGGGACAAACACCATATATTTT
TRBV7-9	TRBJ2-2	NA	NA	CASTIADANTGELFF	TGTGCCAGCACCATAGCGGATGCGAACACCGGGGAGCTGTTTTTT
TRBV11-2	TRBJ2-1	NA	NA	CASSLTESGIDEQFF	TGTGCCAGCAGCTTAACGGAGTCGGGAATCGATGAGCAGTTCTTC
TRBV4-2	TRBJ2-1	few	TRBD2	CASGLANSLGSYNEQFF	TGTGCCAGCGGACTAGCGAACTCCCTGGGCTCCTACAATGAGCAGTTCTTC
TRBV19	TRBJ1-2	few	TRBD1	CASMTSPGGGGAGFHGYTF	TGTGCCAGTATGACCTCGCCAGGGGGTGGTGGCGCCGGTTTTCATGGCTACACCTTC
TRBV7-9	TRBJ1-4	few	NA	CASSLAGNEKLFF	TGTGCCAGCAGCTTAGCAGGCAATGAAAAACTGTTTTTT
TRBV2	TRBJ1-1	few	NA	CASSAVTVGTEAFF	TGTGCCAGCAGTGCGGTGACAGTCGGCACTGAAGCTTTCTTT
TRBV23-1	TRBJ2-7	few	TRBD1	CASSQSEDRVNYEQYF	TGCGCCAGCAGTCAATCGGAGGACAGGGTAAATTACGAGCAGTACTTC
TRBV5-1	TRBJ2-5	few	TRBD1	CASSLTTGGVETQYF	TGCGCCAGCAGCTTAACCACAGGGGGCGTCGAGACCCAGTACTTC
TRBV5-6	TRBJ1-2	NA	NA	CASSLFSLLRFRGYTF	TGTGCCAGCAGCTTGTTCTCCCTCCTCCGATTTCGTGGCTACACCTTC
TRBV4-3	TRBJ1-2	few	NA	CASSQDLSRNYGYTF	TGCGCCAGCAGCCAAGATTTAAGTAGAAACTATGGCTACACCTTC
TRBV2	TRBJ2-1	NA	TRBD2	CASSAGLAGGEQFF	TGTGCCAGCAGTGCGGGACTAGCGGGAGGTGAGCAGTTCTTC
TRBV7-2	TRBJ2-1	NA	NA	CASSLALARDNEQFF	TGTGCCAGCAGCTTAGCACTAGCTAGGGACAATGAGCAGTTCTTC
TRBV7-9	TRBJ2-5	few	NA	CASSFGARQETQYF	TGTGCCAGCAGCTTCGGGGCCCGGCAAGAGACCCAGTACTTC
TRBV10-3	TRBJ2-2	few	NA	CAIRKGIPSTGELFF	TGTGCCATCAGAAAGGGGATTCCTAGCACCGGGGAGCTGTTTTTT
TRBV2	TRBJ2-7	NA	TRBD2	CASSDSREGLGEQYF	TGTGCCAGCAGCGACTCGAGGGAGGGATTAGGCGAGCAGTACTTC
TRBV18	TRBJ2-6	NA	NA	CASSPNDHSWTVSSGANVLTF	TGTGCCAGCTCCCCAAATGATCATAGCTGGACAGTTAGCTCTGGGGCCAACGTCCTGACTTTC
TRBV11-2	TRBJ2-7	NA	NA	CASSLDTDYEQYF	TGTGCCAGCAGCTTAGATACGGACTACGAGCAGTACTTC
TRBV7-3	TRBJ2-7	NA	NA	CASSLHAPRDEQYF	TGTGCCAGCAGCTTACACGCCCCTCGGGACGAGCAGTACTTC
TRBV10-3	TRBJ2-2	few	NA	CAISTQGFANTGELFF	TGTGCCATCAGTACCCAGGGATTCGCGAACACCGGGGAGCTGTTTTTT